This T cell receptor (beta chain) was identified in a study of cytomegalovirus exposure and HLA in healthy donors. Details on this clone: Antigen: not known.

Overall study findings and caveats: TCR association rates varied by HLA locus in a later analysis, with DRB1 highest and HLA-C lowest.

Both 60 Vbeta primers and 13 Jbeta primers went into the PCR. This table comes from immunoSEQ multiplex PCR, and its TCRdb copy is limited to in-frame clones, with some not included. The data show 150,000 to 200,000 clones, with around 85% seen just once and around 1.9% held by the top ten. Participants comprised healthy donors of bone marrow. Sequencing was performed on PBMCs. The sequence came from a man aged 18-30 years in good health and CMV-seronegative.

For the CDR3, the DNA is TGCGCCAGCAGCCGATTATCAACAGGGGGCACTGAAGCTTTCTTT. Protein: CASSRLSTGGTEAFF. J is TRBJ1-1 and V is TRBV4-3; 8 bases match TRBD1. Germline CDR1 and CDR2: LGHNA and YSLEER. The CDR3 consists of 15 residues. J gave up 4 bases and V 4 bases, and 8 bases lay outside the gene matches.